The 16 T cell receptor beta chains below all came from one sample that was sequenced in a study of shared clonotypes between healthy human individuals. The repertoire was sequenced with immunoSEQ multiplex PCR; TCRdb's copy has only in-frame clones and lacks some. The sample holds some 2 million clones; over 85% are singletons and the top ten take about 0.13%. Sequenced: naive CD4+ T cells sorted from blood. Specified subset: CD45RA+ positively selected. These receptor sequences come from a man between 18 and 35 years old in good health.

V and J are TRBV2 and TRBJ2-6; 7 nucleotides match TRBD1. V was clipped by 4 bases and J by 1 base; unmatched bases: 16. The V gene's germline CDR1 is SNHLY and CDR2 FYNNEI. This CDR3 has 20 residues. In nucleotides, the CDR3 is TGTGCCAGCAGTGGCACAAGACTGACAGGGCCCTCGTCTGGGGCCAACGTCCTGACTTTC. It specifies CASSGTRLTGPSSGANVLTF.

J is TRBJ1-5 and V is TRBV2; a weak D match, TRBD1 (6 bases). V lost 5 bases to trimming and J lost 0 bases, with 14 bases between them. The CDR3 spans 16 residues. Germline V gives CDR1 SNHLY, CDR2 FYNNEI. CDR3 sequence: CASSTQGIHSNQPQHF. CDR3 coding DNA: TGTGCCAGCAGTACTCAGGGGATCCATAGCAATCAGCCCCAGCATTTT.

As to this clone: The same CDR3 is also encoded by other DNA sequences in this sample. The V gene is TRBV7-6, the J gene TRBJ1-1; D is undetermined. Germline V gene sequence: CDR1 SGHVS, CDR2 FNYEAQ. V was shortened by 5 bases and J by 0 bases, with 7 bases between the two germline ends. The length of the CDR3 is 13 residues. The CDR3 loop is CASSLTLNTEAFF. DNA for the CDR3: TGTGCCAGCAGCCTGACACTGAACACTGAAGCTTTCTTT.

The chain recombines TRBV4-3 with TRBJ2-5, with TRBD2 matching over 8 bases. CDR3 length equals 13 residues. V lost 4 bases to trimming and J lost 4 bases; unmatched junction nucleotides: 2. In germline, CDR1 is LGHNA, CDR2 YSLEER. The CDR3 DNA is TGCGCCAGCAGCCCAGGGACTAGAGAGACCCAGTACTTC. Protein product: CASSPGTRETQYF.

The rearrangement joins TRBV15 to TRBJ1-4, with TRBD1 as a possible D gene (6 bases). The CDR3 runs to 15 residues. The ends were cut back, 1 base at V and 8 bases at J, with 14 bases in the middle. CDR1 LNHNV and CDR2 YYDKDF come from the germline V gene (reference sequence). The CDR3 nucleotides read TGTGCCACCAGCAGAGTCAGGGGCCTCGGCGAAAAACTGTTTTTT. It translates to CATSRVRGLGEKLFF.

The genes are TRBV30 and TRBJ1-2, with D uncertain. Deletions cut 3 bases from V and 4 bases from J, with 12 bases between. Germline V gene lookup returns CDR1 GTSNPN and CDR2 SVGIG (reference sequence). This CDR3 comprises 13 residues. The CDR3: CAWSPKGLYGYTF. CDR3 bases: TGTGCCTGGAGCCCTAAAGGGCTCTATGGCTACACCTTC.

The CDR3 loop reads CASSDSGRASETQYF. CDR3 DNA: TGTGCCAGCAGCGATAGCGGGAGGGCCTCGGAGACCCAGTACTTC. The rearrangement links TRBV9 to TRBJ2-5; 11 nucleotides align to TRBD2. Germline trimming cut 3 bases from V and 5 bases from J; bases unmatched to any gene: 6. Germline CDR1 SGDLS, CDR2 YYNGEE. The CDR3 runs to 15 residues.

This sequence joins TRBV27 and TRBJ2-1, with 10 bases matching TRBD2. This CDR3 comprises 14 residues. The germline V gene encodes CDR1 MNHEY and CDR2 SMNVEV (reference sequence). V gave up 6 bases and J gave up 3 bases; unmatched junction bases: 2. The CDR3 loop reads CASRGTSDYNEQFF. The CDR3 bases are TGTGCCAGCAGGGGGACTAGCGACTACAATGAGCAGTTCTTC.

A single count supports this clone. Other DNA sequences from this sample encode an identical CDR3 as well. The gene calls are TRBV5-1 and TRBJ1-6; tentatively, D is TRBD1 (5 bases). CDR3 size: 14 residues. Trimming took 0 bases from V and 7 from J, leaving 8 bases between them. Germline-derived CDR1 and CDR2 are SGHRS and YFSETQ. CDR3: CASSLGDRNSPLHF. In DNA form, the CDR3 reads TGCGCCAGCAGCTTGGGGGACCGAAATTCACCCCTCCACTTT.

Concerning this clone itself: This CDR3 is also generated by other DNA sequences in the sample. The chain recombines TRBV7-6 with TRBJ2-7; weak D call: TRBD2 (5 bases). CDR3 length equals 12 residues. V was cut by 2 bases and J by 4 bases, with 6 bases left in between. Germline loops: CDR1 SGHVS, CDR2 FNYEAQ. The CDR3 coding sequence is TGTGCCAGCAGCTTATCGGGGTACGAGCAGTACTTC. Translation gives CASSLSGYEQYF.

The rearrangement joins TRBV29-1 to TRBJ1-4; D gene ambiguous. CDR3 size: 12 residues. The germline V gene encodes CDR1 SQVTM and CDR2 ANQGSEA. The V gene lost 4 bases and the J gene lost 5 bases, with 8 bases spanning the gap. The CDR3 sequence: CSVGWKNEKLFF. The CDR3 region has the DNA TGCAGCGTTGGCTGGAAGAATGAAAAACTGTTTTTT.

The V and J genes are TRBV5-4 and TRBJ2-1; TRBD2 matches 8 bases. The CDR3 has 18 residues. V lost 4 bases and J lost 0; bases outside the gene matches: 12. Per the germline V gene, CDR1 is SGHNT and CDR2 is YYREEE (reference sequence). The CDR3 here is CASSRIAGQHASYNEQFF. The DNA of the CDR3 is TGTGCCAGCAGCCGAATAGCGGGGCAGCACGCCTCCTACAATGAGCAGTTCTTC.

The chain is built from TRBV6-5 and TRBJ1-2, with 11 bases fitting TRBD1. In germline, CDR1 is MNHEY, CDR2 SVGAGI. V gave up 3 bases and J gave up 7 bases; unmatched junction bases: 7. The CDR3 length is 15 residues. The CDR3 loop reads CASSYSDRGLFGYTF. CDR3 in DNA: TGTGCCAGCAGTTATTCGGACAGGGGGCTATTTGGCTACACCTTC.

This clone is a singleton in its sample. V is TRBV19 and J is TRBJ2-1; D is undetermined. Germline values: CDR1 LNHDA, CDR2 SQIVND (reference sequence). V dropped 4 bases and J dropped 2 bases, with 9 bases sitting between them. The CDR3 totals 14 residues. In DNA form, the CDR3 reads TGTGCCAGTAGTAAGTTAAGGCCCTACAATGAGCAGTTCTTC. Its protein product is CASSKLRPYNEQFF.

The chain recombines TRBV6-5 with TRBJ2-5; 10 bases align to TRBD2. In germline, CDR1 is MNHEY, CDR2 SVGAGI. Germline trimming cut 2 bases from V and 6 bases from J; bases unmatched to any gene: 6. The length of the CDR3 is 15 residues. CDR3 DNA: TGTGCCAGCAGTTACGGTAGCGGGGGGCGTCAGACCCAGTACTTC. Protein: CASSYGSGGRQTQYF.

This chain joins TRBV6-1 and TRBJ2-1; D remains unclear. The CDR3 runs to 13 residues. The V end lost 6 bases, the J end lost 4 bases, and 10 bases lay between the germline ends. Germline CDR1 and CDR2: MNHNS and SASEGT. CDR3 nucleotide sequence: TGTGCCAGCAGGGCAGGAAAATACAATGAGCAGTTCTTC. It specifies CASRAGKYNEQFF.